This TCR beta chain was recovered during a study of neoadjuvant nivolumab and ipilimumab in lung cancer. This CDR3 has 15 residues. Trimming removed 1 base from V and 3 bases from J, with 12 bases in between. CDR1 LNHDA and CDR2 SQIVND come from the germline V gene (reference sequence). Produced via immunoSEQ multiplex PCR; TCRdb's table is partial and in-frame only. The table includes around 2,000 clones, 65% to 90% detected once. Source: adjacent normal lung tissue, taken after neoadjuvant nivolumab, alone or with ipilimumab, at or shortly before surgery. The receptor was derived from an adult with non-small cell lung cancer. The rearrangement uses TRBV19 and TRBJ1-1, with a tentative D call TRBD1 (6 bases). CDR3 region: CASSIGGGSYTEAFF. CDR3 nucleotide sequence: TGTGCCAGTAGTATAGGAGGGGGGAGTTACACTGAAGCTTTCTTT.